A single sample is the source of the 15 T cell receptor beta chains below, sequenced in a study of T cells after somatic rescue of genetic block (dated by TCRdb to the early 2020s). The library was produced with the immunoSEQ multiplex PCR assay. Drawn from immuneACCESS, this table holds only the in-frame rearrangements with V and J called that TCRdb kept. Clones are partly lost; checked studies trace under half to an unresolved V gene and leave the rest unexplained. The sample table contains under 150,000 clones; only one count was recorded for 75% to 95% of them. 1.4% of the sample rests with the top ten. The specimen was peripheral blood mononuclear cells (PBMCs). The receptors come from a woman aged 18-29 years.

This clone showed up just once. CDR3 sequence: CASSLAPQETQYF. CDR3 DNA sequence: TGCGCCAGCAGCTTGGCCCCACAAGAGACCCAGTACTTC. This chain connects TRBV5-1 to TRBJ2-5, with unresolved D. This CDR3 has 13 residues. V was trimmed by 0 bases and J by 2 bases, leaving 5 bases between them. Germline lookup yields CDR1 SGHRS and CDR2 YFSETQ. Full variable domain (rest looked up from reference TRBV5-1 and TRBJ2-5): KAGVTQTPRYLIKTRGQQVTLSCSPISGHRSVSWYQQTPGQGLQFLFEYFSETQRNKGNFPGRFSGRQFSNSRSEMNVSTLELGDSALYLCASSLAPQETQYFGPGTRLLVL.

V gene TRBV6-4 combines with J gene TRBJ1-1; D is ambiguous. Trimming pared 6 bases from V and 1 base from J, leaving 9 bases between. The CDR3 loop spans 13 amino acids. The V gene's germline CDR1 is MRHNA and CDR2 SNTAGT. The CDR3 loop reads CASSLDTNTEAFF. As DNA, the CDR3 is TGTGCCAGCAGCCTCGACACGAACACTGAAGCTTTCTTT.

The CDR3 DNA sequence: TGTGCCAGCAGTCGACAGTTGAGCACTGAAGCTTTCTTT. Encoded protein: CASSRQLSTEAFF. The chain is built from TRBV28 and TRBJ1-1; D might be TRBD1 (5 bases). Germline lookup yields CDR1 MDHEN and CDR2 SYDVKM. V was pared by 5 bases and J by 4 bases, with 11 bases between. The CDR3 length is 13 residues.

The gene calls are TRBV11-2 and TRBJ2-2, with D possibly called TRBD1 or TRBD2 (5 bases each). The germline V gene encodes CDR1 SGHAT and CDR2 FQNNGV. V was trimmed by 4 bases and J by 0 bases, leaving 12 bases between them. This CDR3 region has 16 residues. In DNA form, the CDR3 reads TGTGCCAGCAGCTCTTTCGGGACCCCGAACACCGGGGAGCTGTTTTTT. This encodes CASSSFGTPNTGELFF.

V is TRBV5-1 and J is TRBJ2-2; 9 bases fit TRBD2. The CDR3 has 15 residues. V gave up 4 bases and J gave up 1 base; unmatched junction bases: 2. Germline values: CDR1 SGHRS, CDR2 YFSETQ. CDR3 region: CASSLTSGNTGELFF. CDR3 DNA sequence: TGCGCCAGCAGCCTGACTAGCGGGAACACCGGGGAGCTGTTTTTT.

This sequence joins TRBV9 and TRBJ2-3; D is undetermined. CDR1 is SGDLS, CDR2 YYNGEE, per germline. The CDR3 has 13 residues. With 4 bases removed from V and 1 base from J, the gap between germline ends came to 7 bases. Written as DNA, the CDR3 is TGTGCCAGCAGCCCCCGGGGCACAGATACGCAGTATTTT. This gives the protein CASSPRGTDTQYF.

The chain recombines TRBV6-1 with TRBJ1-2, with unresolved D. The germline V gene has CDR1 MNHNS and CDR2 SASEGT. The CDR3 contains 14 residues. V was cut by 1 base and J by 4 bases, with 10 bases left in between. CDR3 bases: TGTGCCAGCAGTGAAGGCCCAGGCTCCTATGGCTACACCTTC. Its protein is CASSEGPGSYGYTF.

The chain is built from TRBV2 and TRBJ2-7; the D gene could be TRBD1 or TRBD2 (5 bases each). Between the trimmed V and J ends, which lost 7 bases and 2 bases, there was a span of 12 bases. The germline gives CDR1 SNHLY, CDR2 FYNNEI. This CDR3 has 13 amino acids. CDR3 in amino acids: CASTGTGTYEQYF. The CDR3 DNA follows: TGTGCCAGCACCGGGACGGGGACCTACGAGCAGTACTTC.

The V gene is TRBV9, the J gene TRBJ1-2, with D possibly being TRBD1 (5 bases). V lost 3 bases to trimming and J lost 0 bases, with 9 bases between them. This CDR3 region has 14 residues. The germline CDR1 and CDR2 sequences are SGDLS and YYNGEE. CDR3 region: CASSALTANYGYTF. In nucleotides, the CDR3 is TGTGCCAGCAGCGCCCTGACAGCTAACTATGGCTACACCTTC.

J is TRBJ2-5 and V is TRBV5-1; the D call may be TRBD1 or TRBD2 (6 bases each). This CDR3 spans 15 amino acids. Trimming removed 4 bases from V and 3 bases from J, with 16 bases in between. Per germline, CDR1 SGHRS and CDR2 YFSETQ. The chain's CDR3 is CASSLEGGSKETQYF. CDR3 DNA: TGCGCCAGCAGCCTCGAGGGGGGCAGTAAAGAGACCCAGTACTTC.

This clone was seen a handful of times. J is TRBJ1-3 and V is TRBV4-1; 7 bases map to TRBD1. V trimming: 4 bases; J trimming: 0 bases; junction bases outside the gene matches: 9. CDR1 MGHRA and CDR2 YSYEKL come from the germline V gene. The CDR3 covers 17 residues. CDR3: CASSRPGTDDSGNTIYF. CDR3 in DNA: TGCGCCAGCAGCCGACCCGGGACAGATGACTCTGGAAACACCATATATTTT.

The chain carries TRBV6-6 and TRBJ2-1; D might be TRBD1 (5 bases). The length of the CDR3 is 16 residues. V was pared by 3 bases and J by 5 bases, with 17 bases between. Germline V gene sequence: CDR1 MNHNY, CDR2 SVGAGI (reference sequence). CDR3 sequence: CASSYPPGRANNEQFF. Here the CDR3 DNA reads TGTGCCAGCAGTTATCCCCCCGGCAGGGCCAACAATGAGCAGTTCTTC.

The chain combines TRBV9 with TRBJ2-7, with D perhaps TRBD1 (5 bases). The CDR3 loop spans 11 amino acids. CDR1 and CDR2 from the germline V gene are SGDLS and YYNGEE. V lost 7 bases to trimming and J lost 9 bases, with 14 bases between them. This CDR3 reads CASSDGRGQYF. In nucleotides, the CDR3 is TGTGCCAGCTCGGACGGTAGGGGGCAGTACTTC. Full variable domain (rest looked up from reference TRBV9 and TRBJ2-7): DSGVTQTPKHLITATGQRVTLRCSPRSGDLSVYWYQQSLDQGLQFLIQYYNGEERAKGNILERFSAQQFPDLHSELNLSSLELGDSALYFCASSDGRGQYFGPGTRLTVT.

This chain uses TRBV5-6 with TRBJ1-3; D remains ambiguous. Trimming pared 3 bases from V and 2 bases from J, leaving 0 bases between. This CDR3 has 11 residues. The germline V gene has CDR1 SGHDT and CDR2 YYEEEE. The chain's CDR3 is CASSSGNTIYF. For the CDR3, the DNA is TGTGCCAGCAGCTCTGGAAACACCATATATTTT.

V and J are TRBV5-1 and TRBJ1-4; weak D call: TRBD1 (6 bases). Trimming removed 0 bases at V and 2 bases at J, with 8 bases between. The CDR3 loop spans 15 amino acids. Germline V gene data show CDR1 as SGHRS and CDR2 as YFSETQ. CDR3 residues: CASSLEDSTNEKLFF. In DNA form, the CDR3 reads TGCGCCAGCAGCTTGGAGGACAGTACTAATGAAAAACTGTTTTTT.